The sequence of this TCR beta chain was determined in a study of T cell responses to AZD1222 COVID-19 vaccine. Study-level points and caveats: Possibly, clonal diversity was underestimated; donors were largely white British and included more females. Spike-wide coverage was observed for vaccine-associated CD4 TCRs, with dominant responses at 160-218 and 743-854.

To note about this clone: What it binds is unknown.

TCRdb's copy holds only in-frame clones and misses some; the assay was immunoSEQ multiplex PCR. The table has around 130,000 clones, roughly 93% seen once. Germline V gene lookup returns CDR1 WNHNN and CDR2 SYGVQD (reference sequence). This CDR3 spans 12 amino acids. Trimming took off 3 bases at V and 2 bases at J, with 1 base between the two ends. This chain connects TRBV10-1 to TRBJ2-2, with D unresolved. The material was peripheral blood, obtained on day 0 of AZD1222 vaccination. The TCR was taken from an adult in good health. The CDR3 is CASSENTGELFF. DNA for the CDR3: TGCGCCAGCAGTGAAAACACCGGGGAGCTGTTTTTT.